Below, 18 T cell receptor beta chains from the same sample are listed, as sequenced in a study of T cells in Graves' hyperthyroidism and ophthalmopathy. Amplification of TCR beta CDR3 regions used RNA as the template. First-round RT-PCR with HTBI primers amplified the TCR CDR3 region. A single record per CDR3 protein comes from TCRdb applying MiXCR to the multiplex PCR reads. The sample lists around 290,000 distinct CDR3 sequences; 10% to 15% were seen once. Sequencing input: blood. All receptors come from a woman in her twenties or thirties with Graves' hyperthyroidism that later progressed to Graves' ophthalmopathy.

Notes on this clonotype: This may be a read error, as it is one base from a much larger clone. V gene TRBV6-2 or TRBV6-3 combines with J gene TRBJ2-7; TRBD2 matches 8 bases. Per the germline V gene, CDR1 is MNHEY and CDR2 is SVGEGT. V shed 6 bases and J 4 bases; nucleotides not matched to a gene: 8. The CDR3 spans 14 residues. The CDR3 bases are TGTGCCAGCAGATCACCGGGAGGGTCGTACGAGCAGTACTTC. The encoded protein is CASRSPGGSYEQYF.

This clonotype was seen many times. V usage is TRBV4-3 and J usage is TRBJ2-7; the D gene could be TRBD1 or TRBD2 (5 bases each). V lost 4 bases to trimming and J lost 7 bases, with 20 bases between them. Germline CDR1 reads LGHNA; CDR2 reads YSLEER. The CDR3 consists of 15 residues. The DNA of the CDR3 is TGCGCCAGCAGCCGCCGGGACGCCAGGTACAGGGAGCAGTACTTC. This gives the protein CASSRRDARYREQYF.

For this clonotype: A read error may be the cause here, since a much bigger clone is one base away. The gene calls are TRBV30 and TRBJ1-4; possible D gene TRBD1, 5 bases. Deletions cut 5 bases from V and 4 bases from J, with 17 bases between. The CDR3 has 15 residues. Germline V CDR1 and CDR2: GTSNPN, SVGIG (reference sequence). The CDR3 spells CAWGYPTAHNEKLFF. In nucleotides, the CDR3 is TGTGCCTGGGGCTACCCGACAGCTCATAATGAAAAACTGTTTTTT.

This chain connects TRBV15 to TRBJ1-6; D is ambiguous. Trimming cost V 0 bases and J 7 bases, with 10 bases left between them. Germline CDR1 and CDR2: LNHNV and YYDKDF (reference sequence). This CDR3 comprises 15 residues. CDR3 residues: CATSREVSGNSPLHF. Here the CDR3 DNA reads TGTGCCACCAGCAGAGAGGTGTCAGGAAATTCACCCCTCCACTTT. Based on the CDR3 plus reference TRBV15 and TRBJ1-6, the full variable domain is DAMVIQNPRYQVTQFGKPVTLSCSQTLNHNVMYWYQQKSSQAPKLLFHYYDKDFNNEADTPDNFQSRRPNTSFCFLDIRSPGLGDTAMYLCATSREVSGNSPLHFGNGTRLTVT.

This clonotype has at least ten counts. The chain carries TRBV5-1 and TRBJ2-3; 11 nucleotides align to TRBD2. Germline V gene data show CDR1 as SGHRS and CDR2 as YFSETQ. Unmatched junction bases numbered 5, after V lost 5 bases and J lost 0 bases. The length of the CDR3 is 16 residues. Here the CDR3 DNA reads TGCGCCAGCAGGCTAGCGGGAGGTTCAAGCACAGATACGCAGTATTTT. It translates to CASRLAGGSSTDTQYF.

This clonotype was observed at least ten times. This chain joins TRBV5-1 and TRBJ1-5; 10 bases align to TRBD1. This CDR3 has 14 residues. Trimming took 4 bases from V and 8 from J; bases not matched to a gene: 6. Looked up from germline, CDR1 is SGHRS and CDR2 is YFSETQ. CDR3 protein: CASSVTGGLEPQHF. The CDR3 DNA reads as TGCGCCAGCAGCGTGACAGGGGGCTTAGAGCCCCAGCATTTT.

Ten or more counts support this clonotype. The chain is built from TRBV3-2 and TRBJ2-1; the DNA was not compared with TRBD1, the D call given in the table. TRBV3-2 is flagged as a pseudogene. The CDR3 consists of 17 residues. In nucleotides, the CDR3 is TGTGCCAGCAGCCCTTTGCCAGGACAGGGGGACAACAATGAGCAGTTCTTC. Translating it yields CASSPLPGQGDNNEQFF.

This clonotype has more than one count but fewer than ten. The CDR3 loop is CASSQDRLDNEQFF. The DNA for the CDR3 is TGCGCCAGCAGCCAAGATCGCCTAGACAATGAGCAGTTCTTC. V gene TRBV4-3 combines with J gene TRBJ2-1; D is unclear. Deletions cut 0 bases from V and 5 bases from J, with 8 bases between. This CDR3 contains 14 residues. CDR1 and CDR2 from the germline V gene are LGHNA and YSLEER.

This clonotype was seen many times. The CDR3 nucleotides read TGTGCCAGCAGCCCCGGAGGGGGCAATGAGCAGTTCTTC. Translating it yields CASSPGGGNEQFF. This sequence joins TRBV12-3 or TRBV12-4 and TRBJ2-1; D is perhaps TRBD1 or TRBD2 (6 bases each). V was pared by 6 bases and J by 6 bases, with 12 bases between. This CDR3 region has 13 residues.

This clonotype appeared many times. The chain combines TRBV7-2 with TRBJ2-1; TRBD2 matches at 11 bases. Looked up from germline, CDR1 is SGHTA and CDR2 is FQGNSA. This CDR3 comprises 16 residues. With 4 bases clipped from V and 3 bases from J, the junction kept 5 bases outside the gene matches. In DNA, the CDR3 is TGTGCCAGCAGCTCACGAGGGACTAGCGGCTACAATGAGCAGTTCTTC. The encoded protein is CASSSRGTSGYNEQFF.

This clonotype occurred many times. The J gene is TRBJ1-1, the V gene TRBV27, with a possible D match to TRBD1 (5 bases). V lost 4 bases and J lost 3, with 12 bases in between. Germline values: CDR1 MNHEY, CDR2 SMNVEV (reference sequence). The CDR3 runs to 14 residues. DNA for the CDR3: TGTGCCAGCAGTTCGGGAGGGGTCGACACTGAAGCTTTCTTT. Amino acids: CASSSGGVDTEAFF.

This clonotype was observed many times. This chain joins TRBV18 and TRBJ2-1; 7 positions agree with TRBD2. Trimming took 3 bases from V and 4 from J; bases not matched to a gene: 12. The CDR3 sequence is 17 residues long. The germline CDR1 and CDR2 sequences are KGHSH and LQKENI. The CDR3: CASSPWGSGPSYNEQFF. The DNA of the CDR3 is TGTGCCAGCTCACCCTGGGGTAGCGGGCCTTCTTACAATGAGCAGTTCTTC. The whole variable domain, remainder taken from reference TRBV18 and TRBJ2-1, is NAGVMQNPRHLVRRRGQEARLRCSPMKGHSHVYWYRQLPEEGLKFMVYLQKENIIDESGMPKERFSAEFPKEGPSILRIQQVVRGDSAAYFCASSPWGSGPSYNEQFFGPGTRLTVL.

V gene TRBV6-1 combines with J gene TRBJ2-1; the match to TRBD2 covers 10 bases. CDR1 is MNHNS, CDR2 SASEGT, per germline. The CDR3 has 15 amino acids. V lost 5 bases and J lost 4; bases outside the gene matches: 5. The CDR3 is CASSHKLAGYNEQFF. CDR3 coding DNA: TGTGCCAGCAGTCACAAACTAGCGGGGTACAATGAGCAGTTCTTC.

The chain recombines TRBV4-3 with TRBJ2-1; D is undetermined. Per germline, CDR1 LGHNA and CDR2 YSLEER. Trimming left V 11 bases short and J 5 bases short, with 16 bases between. This CDR3 has 13 residues. The CDR3 DNA reads TGCGCCGGCGGTTCCCACTTGAACAATGAGCAGTTCTTC. This sequence encodes CAGGSHLNNEQFF.

This clonotype was picked up many times. V is TRBV4-1 and J is TRBJ2-5; 7 nucleotides line up with TRBD2. The CDR3 runs 12 residues. Trimming at V came to 6 bases and at J to 5 bases, leaving 3 bases not matched to a gene. Germline values: CDR1 MGHRA, CDR2 YSYEKL. CDR3 amino acids: CASRRAGETQYF. The CDR3 region has the DNA TGCGCCAGCAGGCGAGCGGGGGAGACCCAGTACTTC.

Comment on this clonotype: Since a much larger clone is just one base distant, this may be a read error. The CDR3 DNA is TGTGCCAGCTCACCATTCCGGGACTACTACGATGAGCAGTTCTTC. Translation gives CASSPFRDYYDEQFF. The chain couples TRBV18 to TRBJ2-1; 7 bases agree with TRBD2. The germline CDR1 and CDR2 sequences are KGHSH and LQKENI. This CDR3 is 15 amino acids long.

The V gene is TRBV29-1, the J gene TRBJ2-2; D gene uncertain. V was clipped by 5 bases and J by 3 bases, with 4 bases between them. CDR3 length: 11 amino acids. Germline CDR1 reads SQVTM; CDR2 reads ANQGSEA. For the CDR3, the DNA is TGCAGCGTTTCGCACACCGGGGAGCTGTTTTTT. Its translation is CSVSHTGELFF.

This clonotype showed up many times. The genes are TRBV2 and TRBJ1-1, with D unclear. Germline values: CDR1 SNHLY, CDR2 FYNNEI. The V gene lost 4 bases and the J gene lost 0 bases, with 9 bases spanning the gap. The CDR3 contains 14 residues. CDR3 coding DNA: TGTGCCAGCAGTGCATTCGGGGTGAACACTGAAGCTTTCTTT. It yields the protein CASSAFGVNTEAFF.